A selection of T cell receptor beta chains follows, all from one sample in a study of CD8+CD57+ T cells in acquired aplastic anemia. TCRdb called the reads again in MiXCR, with one record for every CDR3 protein. The table records 200,000 to 250,000 distinct CDR3 sequences, 30% to 40% of them present only once. Sequenced material: sorted CD4+, CD8+, or CD8+CD57+ T cells (not recorded which) from PBMCs. All receptors derive from a human donor in good health, serving as a control. CDR3s include the opening cysteine and the closing phenylalanine or tryptophan. A D gene is named only where the DNA matches it firmly. Size is omitted from some rows. Given values are once, few, many or a class for expanded clones.

j_call: TRBJ1-6; clone_size: many; d_call: -; v_call: TRBV20-1; cdr3_length: 16; cdr3_aa: CSARKSVSSYNSPLHF; cdr3_nt: TGCAGTGCTAGAAAGTCCGTTAGCTCCTATAATTCACCCCTCCACTTT
j_call: TRBJ1-1; clone_size: few; d_call: -; v_call: TRBV15; cdr3_length: 15; cdr3_aa: CATSREAYGATEAFF; cdr3_nt: TGTGCCACCAGCAGAGAGGCTTATGGGGCCACTGAAGCTTTCTTT
j_call: TRBJ1-2; clone_size: -; d_call: -; v_call: TRBV5-4; cdr3_length: 15; cdr3_aa: CASSLERGVRSGCTF; cdr3_nt: TGTGCCAGCAGCTTGGAAAGGGGAGTAAGGAGCGGCTGCACCTTC
j_call: TRBJ2-7; clone_size: few; d_call: -; v_call: TRBV2; cdr3_length: 11; cdr3_aa: CASRSGTEQYF; cdr3_nt: TGTGCCAGCAGGTCCGGGACAGAGCAGTACTTC
j_call: TRBJ1-2; clone_size: many; d_call: TRBD1; v_call: TRBV20-1; cdr3_length: 17; cdr3_aa: CSAPRDRKRSANYGYTF; cdr3_nt: TGCAGTGCTCCCCGGGACAGGAAGCGTTCGGCCAACTATGGCTACACCTTC
j_call: TRBJ1-2; clone_size: -; d_call: -; v_call: TRBV7-9; cdr3_length: 15; cdr3_aa: CASSIHAGGTYGYTF; cdr3_nt: TGTGCCAGCAGCATTCATGCGGGAGGGACCTATGGCTACACCTTC
j_call: TRBJ2-1; clone_size: many; d_call: TRBD2; v_call: TRBV25-1; cdr3_length: 17; cdr3_aa: CASSLGLAGVSRNEQFF; cdr3_nt: TGTGCCAGCAGTCTTGGACTAGCGGGAGTGTCACGGAATGAGCAGTTCTTC
j_call: TRBJ1-1; clone_size: many; d_call: -; v_call: TRBV12-3/TRBV12-4; cdr3_length: 17; cdr3_aa: CASSLGPSSGMNTEAFF; cdr3_nt: TGTGCCAGCAGCTTAGGACCGTCCTCGGGGATGAACACTGAAGCTTTCTTT
j_call: TRBJ1-3; clone_size: many; d_call: -; v_call: TRBV7-9; cdr3_length: 17; cdr3_aa: CASSLARPGLSGNTIYF; cdr3_nt: TGTGCCAGCAGCTTAGCGCGCCCGGGTCTCTCTGGAAACACCATATATTTT
j_call: TRBJ1-1; clone_size: -; d_call: -; v_call: TRBV20-1; cdr3_length: 16; cdr3_aa: CGARNAQTGTFYGAFF; cdr3_nt: TGCGGTGCTAGGAATGCACAGACCGGGACATTTTACGGAGCTTTCTTT
j_call: TRBJ2-1; clone_size: many; d_call: TRBD1; v_call: TRBV4-1; cdr3_length: 17; cdr3_aa: CASSDWTWTGVGNEQFF; cdr3_nt: TGCGCCAGCAGCGACTGGACTTGGACAGGGGTGGGCAATGAGCAGTTCTTC
j_call: TRBJ2-7; clone_size: -; d_call: -; v_call: TRBV2; cdr3_length: 12; cdr3_aa: CASSPGLFEQYF; cdr3_nt: TGTGCCAGCAGCCCAGGTCTTTTCGAGCAGTACTTC
j_call: TRBJ2-1; clone_size: -; d_call: -; v_call: TRBV29-1; cdr3_length: 12; cdr3_aa: CSVEQGISEQFF; cdr3_nt: TGCAGCGTCGAGCAAGGGATCAGTGAGCAGTTCTTC
j_call: TRBJ1-2; clone_size: few; d_call: -; v_call: TRBV29-1; cdr3_length: 14; cdr3_aa: CSVAAQSSNYGYTF; cdr3_nt: TGCAGCGTTGCGGCCCAGAGTTCTAACTATGGCTACACCTTC
j_call: TRBJ1-1; clone_size: few; d_call: -; v_call: TRBV11-2; cdr3_length: 14; cdr3_aa: CASSFLGRGTEAFF; cdr3_nt: TGTGCCAGCAGCTTTTTAGGACGGGGCACTGAAGCTTTCTTT
j_call: TRBJ1-4; clone_size: few; d_call: TRBD1; v_call: TRBV5-1; cdr3_length: 16; cdr3_aa: CASSLGDRGSYEKLFF; cdr3_nt: TGCGCCAGCAGCTTGGGCGACAGGGGGTCTTATGAAAAACTGTTTTTT
j_call: TRBJ2-7; clone_size: many; d_call: TRBD1; v_call: TRBV20-1; cdr3_length: 13; cdr3_aa: CSAGTGASYEQYF; cdr3_nt: TGCAGTGCCGGGACAGGGGCTTCCTACGAGCAGTACTTC
j_call: TRBJ2-7; clone_size: many; d_call: TRBD2; v_call: TRBV20-1; cdr3_length: 16; cdr3_aa: CSARDSSGGASYEQYF; cdr3_nt: TGCAGTGCTAGAGATAGTAGCGGGGGGGCCAGTTACGAGCAGTACTTC
j_call: TRBJ1-2; clone_size: few; d_call: -; v_call: TRBV12-3/TRBV12-4; cdr3_length: 13; cdr3_aa: CASSFLRELGYTF; cdr3_nt: TGTGCCAGCAGTTTTCTCAGGGAACTGGGCTACACCTTC
j_call: TRBJ2-7; clone_size: -; d_call: TRBD1; v_call: TRBV18; cdr3_length: 15; cdr3_aa: CASSLDAYRGYEQYF; cdr3_nt: TGTGCCAGCTCACTGGACGCGTACAGGGGCTACGAGCAGTACTTC
j_call: TRBJ1-3; clone_size: many; d_call: -; v_call: TRBV9; cdr3_length: 15; cdr3_aa: CASSPSARSTDTIYF; cdr3_nt: TGTGCCAGCAGCCCATCGGCCAGGTCTACGGACACCATATATTTT
j_call: TRBJ1-2; clone_size: many; d_call: -; v_call: TRBV7-9; cdr3_length: 13; cdr3_aa: CASSSRSVYGYTF; cdr3_nt: TGTGCCAGCAGCTCCAGGTCCGTCTATGGCTACACCTTC
j_call: TRBJ2-3; clone_size: -; d_call: TRBD1; v_call: TRBV10-3; cdr3_length: 12; cdr3_aa: CAIKGQGRTQYF; cdr3_nt: TGTGCCATCAAAGGACAGGGAAGGACGCAGTATTTT
j_call: TRBJ2-7; clone_size: few; d_call: -; v_call: TRBV6-2/TRBV6-3; cdr3_length: 16; cdr3_aa: CASSYVRQLVSYEQYF; cdr3_nt: TGTGCCAGCAGTTACGTAAGACAGCTAGTCTCCTACGAGCAGTACTTC
j_call: TRBJ2-1; clone_size: -; d_call: TRBD2; v_call: TRBV5-5; cdr3_length: 15; cdr3_aa: CASSFGAGGDNEQFF; cdr3_nt: TGTGCCAGCAGCTTCGGAGCGGGGGGGGACAATGAGCAGTTCTTC
j_call: TRBJ2-7; clone_size: -; d_call: TRBD2; v_call: TRBV6-1; cdr3_length: 14; cdr3_aa: CAGRMTSGGIEQYF; cdr3_nt: TGTGCCGGCAGGATGACTAGCGGGGGAATCGAGCAGTACTTC
j_call: TRBJ2-1; clone_size: few; d_call: -; v_call: TRBV5-1; cdr3_length: 17; cdr3_aa: CASSLGAGMVSYNEQFF; cdr3_nt: TGCGCCAGCAGCTTGGGTGCTGGGATGGTTTCCTACAATGAGCAGTTCTTC
j_call: TRBJ1-2; clone_size: many; d_call: -; v_call: TRBV2; cdr3_length: 12; cdr3_aa: CASSEFGAGYTF; cdr3_nt: TGTGCCAGCAGTGAATTTGGCGCCGGCTACACCTTC
j_call: TRBJ1-2; clone_size: many; d_call: TRBD1; v_call: TRBV20-1; cdr3_length: 14; cdr3_aa: CSARDAGGGYGYTF; cdr3_nt: TGCAGTGCTAGAGACGCAGGGGGCGGGTATGGCTACACCTTC
j_call: TRBJ1-2; clone_size: -; d_call: -; v_call: TRBV10-3; cdr3_length: 13; cdr3_aa: CAFRIRDSYGYTF; cdr3_nt: TGTGCCTTCAGGATCAGGGATAGCTATGGCTACACCTTC
j_call: TRBJ2-7; clone_size: -; d_call: TRBD2; v_call: TRBV7-3; cdr3_length: 11; cdr3_aa: CARAGRYERYF; cdr3_nt: TGTGCCAGAGCGGGGCGATACGAGCGGTACTTC
j_call: TRBJ1-5; clone_size: many; d_call: TRBD1; v_call: TRBV11-1; cdr3_length: 16; cdr3_aa: CASSLFLGQGIQPQHF; cdr3_nt: TGTGCCAGCAGCTTATTCCTCGGACAGGGCATACAGCCCCAGCATTTT
j_call: TRBJ1-2; clone_size: many; d_call: -; v_call: TRBV7-2; cdr3_length: 14; cdr3_aa: CASSFQGPIDGYTF; cdr3_nt: TGTGCCAGCAGCTTCCAGGGACCTATTGATGGCTACACCTTC
j_call: TRBJ1-4; clone_size: few; d_call: -; v_call: TRBV20-1; cdr3_length: 13; cdr3_aa: CSARGGVISRLFF; cdr3_nt: TGCAGTGCTAGAGGGGGAGTCATCTCAAGGCTGTTTTTT
j_call: TRBJ1-2; clone_size: -; d_call: -; v_call: TRBV6-1; cdr3_length: 13; cdr3_aa: CASKRGLDYGYTF; cdr3_nt: TGTGCCAGCAAAAGGGGACTAGACTATGGCTACACCTTC
j_call: TRBJ1-4; clone_size: -; d_call: -; v_call: TRBV2; cdr3_length: 16; cdr3_aa: CATRTRAAATNEKLFF; cdr3_nt: TGTGCCACCAGGACCCGGGCGGCTGCAACTAATGAAAAACTGTTTTTT
j_call: TRBJ2-3; clone_size: -; d_call: TRBD2; v_call: TRBV9; cdr3_length: 17; cdr3_aa: CASSVGTSGGITDTQYF; cdr3_nt: TGTGCCAGCAGCGTAGGTACTAGCGGGGGGATCACAGATACGCAGTATTTT